This record covers a single TCR beta chain. No antigen is known for it. This entry is derived from a study of CD4 T cells in relation to SARS-CoV-2 and coronaviruses. On the study more broadly: PBMCs were cultured with antigen for about eleven days before TCR beta sequencing.

The CDR3 loop spans 15 amino acids. Germline V CDR1 and CDR2: MNHEY, SVGAGI. Trimming left V 4 bases short and J 3 bases short, with 15 bases between. Here immunoSEQ multiplex PCR was the method, and the copy in TCRdb shows in-frame clones only, minus some. The sample has just under 20,000 clones; roughly 81% are singletons. Before the COVID-19 pandemic, during about 2010-2018, CD4+ T cells were taken from unexposed donors. Isolation of CD4+ T cells took place after nine to ten days in culture. The sequenced sample consisted of CD4+ T cells from PBMCs, cultured in vitro. The V and J genes are TRBV6-5 and TRBJ1-2; tentative D call: TRBD1 (5 bases). This clonotype was sampled from a human donor in good health. This CDR3 reads CASSSAGHGDYGYTF. CDR3 DNA sequence: TGTGCCAGCAGTTCGGCAGGACACGGCGACTATGGCTACACCTTC.